This TCR beta chain was obtained from a study of blood T cells in healthy people across ages. Points from the study as a whole: Age showed a roughly linear inverse relationship with TCR beta diversity per million T cells. Long-lived donors exceeded aged donors in naive CD4+ cells and diversity.

V was pared by 3 bases and J by 3 bases, with 4 bases of the junction left unmatched. Germline V gene data show CDR1 as DFQATT and CDR2 as SNEGSKA (reference sequence). This CDR3 is built from 14 residues. Alongside a J-beta primer mix, a sample-barcoded 5' primer served in a second PCR lasting about 7 to 11 cycles. Every molecule of cDNA carried a tag from a template-switch adaptor with 12 random nucleotides. From the 5' RACE reads, TCRdb called clonotypes with MiXCR, one entry per CDR3 protein. The sample lists approximately 780,000 distinct CDR3 sequences; about 26% were seen once. Comment on this clonotype: Its antigen is unidentified.

The same sample was also used in a study of T cells of mothers and their children. As that report states: In each mother, TCR beta CDR3 reads exceeded 10 million; in each child, they numbered approximately 3 million.

V and J are TRBV20-1 and TRBJ2-2; 7 nucleotides agree with TRBD1. The sequenced material came from blood. The TCR sequence derives from a boy younger than 18 in good health. CDR3 coding DNA: TGCAGTGCTAGCGGGGACAGCTACACCGGGGAGCTGTTTTTT. This sequence encodes CSASGDSYTGELFF.